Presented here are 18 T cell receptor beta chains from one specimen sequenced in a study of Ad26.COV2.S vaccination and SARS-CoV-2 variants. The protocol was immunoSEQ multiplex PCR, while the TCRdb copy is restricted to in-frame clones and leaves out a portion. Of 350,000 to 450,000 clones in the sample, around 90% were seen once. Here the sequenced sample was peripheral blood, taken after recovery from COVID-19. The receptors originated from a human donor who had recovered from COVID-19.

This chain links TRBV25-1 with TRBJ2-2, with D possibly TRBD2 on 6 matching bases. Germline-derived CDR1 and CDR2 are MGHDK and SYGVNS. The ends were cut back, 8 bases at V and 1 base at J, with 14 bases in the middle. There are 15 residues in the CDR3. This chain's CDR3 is CASGRDLLNTGELFF. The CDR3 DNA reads TGTGCCAGCGGGCGGGACTTGTTGAACACCGGGGAGCTGTTTTTT.

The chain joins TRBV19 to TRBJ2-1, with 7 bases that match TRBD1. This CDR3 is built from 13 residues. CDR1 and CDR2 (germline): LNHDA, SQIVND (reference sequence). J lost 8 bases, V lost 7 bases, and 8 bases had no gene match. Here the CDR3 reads CASKAQGFDEQFF. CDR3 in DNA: TGTGCCAGTAAAGCACAGGGGTTCGATGAGCAGTTCTTC.

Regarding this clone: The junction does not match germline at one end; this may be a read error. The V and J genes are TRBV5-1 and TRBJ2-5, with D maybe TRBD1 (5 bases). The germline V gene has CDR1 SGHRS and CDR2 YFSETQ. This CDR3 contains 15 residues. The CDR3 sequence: CASRLATGPEETQYF. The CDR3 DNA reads TGCGCCAGCAGATTGGCCACAGGTCCTGAAGAGACCCAGTACTTC.

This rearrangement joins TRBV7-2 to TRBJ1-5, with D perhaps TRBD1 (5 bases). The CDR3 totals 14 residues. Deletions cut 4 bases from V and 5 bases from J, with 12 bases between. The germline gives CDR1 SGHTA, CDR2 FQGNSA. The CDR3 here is CASSSDSYYQPQHF. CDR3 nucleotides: TGTGCCAGCAGCTCTGACAGTTATTATCAGCCCCAGCATTTT.

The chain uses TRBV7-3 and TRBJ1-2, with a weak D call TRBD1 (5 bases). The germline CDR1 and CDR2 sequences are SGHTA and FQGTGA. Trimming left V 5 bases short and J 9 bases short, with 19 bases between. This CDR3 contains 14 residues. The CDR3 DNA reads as TGTGCCAGCAGCCTCTACGGGTGGGGCACCAGCTACACCTTC. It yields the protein CASSLYGWGTSYTF.

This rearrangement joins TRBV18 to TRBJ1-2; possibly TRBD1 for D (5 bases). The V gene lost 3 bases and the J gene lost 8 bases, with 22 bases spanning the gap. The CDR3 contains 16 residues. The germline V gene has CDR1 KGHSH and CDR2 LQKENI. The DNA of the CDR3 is TGTGCCAGCTCACCCTATGATGCCGGGACCCAGGGCGGCTACACCTTC. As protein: CASSPYDAGTQGGYTF.

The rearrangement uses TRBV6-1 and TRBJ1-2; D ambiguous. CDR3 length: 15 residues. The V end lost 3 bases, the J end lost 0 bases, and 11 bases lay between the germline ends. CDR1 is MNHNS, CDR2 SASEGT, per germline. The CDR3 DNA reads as TGTGCCAGCAGTGACGCCCTTAGGGCTAACTATGGCTACACCTTC. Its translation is CASSDALRANYGYTF.

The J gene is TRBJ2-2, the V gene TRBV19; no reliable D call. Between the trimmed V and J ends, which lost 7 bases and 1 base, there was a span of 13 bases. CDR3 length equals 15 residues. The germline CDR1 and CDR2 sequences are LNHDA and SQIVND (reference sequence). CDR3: CASTSDARNTGELFF. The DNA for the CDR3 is TGTGCCAGTACCTCCGACGCGCGGAACACCGGGGAGCTGTTTTTT.

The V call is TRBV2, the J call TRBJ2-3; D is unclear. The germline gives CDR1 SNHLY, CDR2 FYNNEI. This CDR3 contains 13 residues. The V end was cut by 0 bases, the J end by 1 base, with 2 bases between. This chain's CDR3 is CASSEARTDTQYF. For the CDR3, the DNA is TGTGCCAGCAGTGAAGCCCGCACAGATACGCAGTATTTT.

CDR3: CASSLDVRAETQYF. The CDR3 DNA is TGTGCCAGCAGCTTAGATGTCAGGGCGGAGACCCAGTACTTC. The rearrangement uses TRBV11-2 and TRBJ2-5; weak D call: TRBD1 (5 bases). This CDR3 spans 14 amino acids. V was shortened by 0 bases and J by 5 bases, with 10 bases between the two germline ends. CDR1 SGHAT and CDR2 FQNNGV come from the germline V gene. Using reference TRBV11-2 and TRBJ2-5 for the parts outside the CDR3, the full variable domain is EAGVAQSPRYKIIEKRQSVAFWCNPISGHATLYWYQQILGQGPKLLIQFQNNGVVDDSQLPKDRFSAERLKGVDSTLKIQPAKLEDSAVYLCASSLDVRAETQYFGPGTRLLVL.

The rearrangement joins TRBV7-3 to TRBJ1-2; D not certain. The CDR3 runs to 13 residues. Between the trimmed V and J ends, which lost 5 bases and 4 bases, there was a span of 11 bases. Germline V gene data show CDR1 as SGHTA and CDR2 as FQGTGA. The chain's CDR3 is CASSPHPSYGYTF. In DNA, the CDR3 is TGTGCCAGCAGCCCGCATCCGTCCTATGGCTACACCTTC.

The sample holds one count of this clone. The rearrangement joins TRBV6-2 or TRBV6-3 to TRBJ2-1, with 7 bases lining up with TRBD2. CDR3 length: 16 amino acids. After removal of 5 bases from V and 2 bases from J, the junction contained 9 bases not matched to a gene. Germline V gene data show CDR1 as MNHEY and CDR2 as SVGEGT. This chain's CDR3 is CASSRTSWEPYNEQFF. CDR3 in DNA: TGTGCCAGCAGTCGGACTAGTTGGGAGCCCTACAATGAGCAGTTCTTC.

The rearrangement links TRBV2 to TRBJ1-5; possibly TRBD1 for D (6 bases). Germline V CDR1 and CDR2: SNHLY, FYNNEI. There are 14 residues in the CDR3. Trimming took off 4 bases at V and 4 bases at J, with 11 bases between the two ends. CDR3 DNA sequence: TGTGCCAGCAGTGCAGAAACAGGGAATCAGCCCCAGCATTTT. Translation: CASSAETGNQPQHF.

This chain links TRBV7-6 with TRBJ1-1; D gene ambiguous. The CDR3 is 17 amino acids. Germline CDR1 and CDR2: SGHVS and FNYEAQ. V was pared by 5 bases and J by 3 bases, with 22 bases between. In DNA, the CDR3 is TGTGCCAGCAGCGCTTACCGAGGTCTACGGGAGGACACTGAAGCTTTCTTT. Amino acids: CASSAYRGLREDTEAFF.

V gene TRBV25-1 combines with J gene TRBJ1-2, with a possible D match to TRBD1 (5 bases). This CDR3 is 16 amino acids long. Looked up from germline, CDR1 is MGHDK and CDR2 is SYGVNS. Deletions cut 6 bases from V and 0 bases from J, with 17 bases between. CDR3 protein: CASRTIDSLSNYGYTF. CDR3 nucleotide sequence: TGTGCCAGCAGGACCATTGACAGTTTATCTAACTATGGCTACACCTTC.

The CDR3 protein is CASSIGHGETQYF. CDR3 sequence (DNA): TGTGCCAGTAGTATAGGACACGGGGAGACCCAGTACTTC. The J gene is TRBJ2-5, the V gene TRBV19, with no clear D. CDR3 size: 13 residues. Germline V CDR1 and CDR2: LNHDA, SQIVND (reference sequence). Trimming took off 1 base at V and 5 bases at J, with 8 bases between the two ends.

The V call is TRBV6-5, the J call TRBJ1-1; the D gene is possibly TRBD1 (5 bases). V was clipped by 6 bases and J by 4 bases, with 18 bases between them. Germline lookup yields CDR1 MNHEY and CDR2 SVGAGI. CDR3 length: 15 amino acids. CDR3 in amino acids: CASRGAGGSGTEAFF. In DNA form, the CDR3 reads TGTGCCAGCAGGGGAGCGGGGGGATCGGGCACTGAAGCTTTCTTT.

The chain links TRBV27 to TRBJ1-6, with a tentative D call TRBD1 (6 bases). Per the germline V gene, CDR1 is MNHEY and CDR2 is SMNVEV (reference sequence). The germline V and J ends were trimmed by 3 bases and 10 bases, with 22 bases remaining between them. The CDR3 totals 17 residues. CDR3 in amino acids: CASSFTMTGHSGSPLHF. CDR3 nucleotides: TGTGCCAGCAGTTTCACCATGACAGGACACTCGGGGTCACCCCTCCACTTT.